A single sample is the source of the 6 T cell receptor beta chains below, sequenced in a study of CD8 T cells in ankylosing spondylitis. Overall study findings and caveats: For ankylosing spondylitis blood, a TCR beta motif of about eight highly homologous variants appeared characteristic.

The antigens of these receptors remain unknown. MiXCR, applied by TCRdb to the 5' RACE reads, yields one record per CDR3 protein. Altogether around 430,000 distinct CDR3 sequences are present, more than 15% being singletons, with the ten largest covering approximately 1%. The sequenced sample was blood, either unsorted or a sorted T cell fraction (not recorded which). These receptors originate from a male donor with ankylosing spondylitis.

This clonotype came up once. The chain combines TRBV19 with TRBJ1-1, with unresolved D. The CDR3 consists of 13 residues. Germline CDR1 LNHDA, CDR2 SQIVND (reference sequence). V lost 3 bases and J lost 1, with 6 bases in between. The CDR3 DNA reads as TGTGCCAGTAGTATTATAACGAACACTGAAGCTTTCTTT. This translates into CASSIITNTEAFF.

This clonotype was observed a few times. This chain joins TRBV6-1 and TRBJ2-3; weak D call: TRBD2 (6 bases). V was shortened by 8 bases and J by 0 bases, with 12 bases between the two germline ends. Germline CDR1 and CDR2: MNHNS and SASEGT. The CDR3 is 14 residues long. In DNA form, the CDR3 reads TGTGCCAGCCGGGGGTTGACTAGCACAGATACGCAGTATTTT. Translation gives CASRGLTSTDTQYF.

V and J are TRBV5-5 and TRBJ2-5; TRBD2 matches at 12 bases. The germline V gene has CDR1 SGHKS and CDR2 YYEKEE (reference sequence). V shed 3 bases, J shed 2 bases, and the junction held 5 bases outside the gene matches. The CDR3 loop spans 16 amino acids. The CDR3 DNA follows: TGTGCCAGCAGCTCCCGACTAGCGGGGGTACAAGAGACCCAGTACTTC. This sequence encodes CASSSRLAGVQETQYF.

This clonotype was counted a few times. V and J are TRBV4-2 and TRBJ2-1; 9 nucleotides line up with TRBD2. This CDR3 has 17 amino acids. The J segment lost 7 bases and the V segment lost 0 bases, leaving 10 bases of the junction unmatched. In germline, CDR1 is LGHNA, CDR2 YNFKEQ. As DNA, the CDR3 is TGTGCCAGCAGCCAAGAGAGGTGGCGGGGGGGCGGGAATGAGCAGTTCTTC. This gives the protein CASSQERWRGGGNEQFF.

In its sample, this clonotype was seen a few times. The rearrangement joins TRBV2 to TRBJ1-2; 7 bases fit TRBD1. The CDR3 is 15 amino acids. The V and J ends lost 6 bases and 4 bases, in that order; junction bases with no gene match: 11. Germline V gene lookup returns CDR1 SNHLY and CDR2 FYNNEI. CDR3 nucleotides: TGTGCCAGCAGAGACCGACAGGGAACAAGCTATGGCTACACCTTC. This codes for CASRDRQGTSYGYTF.

This clonotype was observed a few times. The gene calls are TRBV12-3 or TRBV12-4 and TRBJ2-2; possible D gene TRBD2, 6 bases. V lost 7 bases, J lost 2 bases, and 23 bases lay in between. This CDR3 comprises 18 residues. CDR3 protein: CASIIGRRGTLNTGELFF. CDR3 nucleotide sequence: TGTGCCAGCATCATAGGGCGTCGGGGGACCCTAAACACCGGGGAGCTGTTTTTT.